A selection of T cell receptor beta chains follows, all from one sample in a study of T cell repertoires in cytomegalovirus infection. TCRdb itself ran the reads through MiXCR, one entry per CDR3 protein. The profile covers 80,000 or so distinct CDR3 sequences, with about 40% appearing a single time and over 85% taken by the ten largest. These TCRs' antigens remain unknown. The sample consisted of CD8+ T cells from cultured PBMCs, taken from culture after CMV antigen stimulation. These receptors came from a human donor in good health (CMV status not recorded). Some clones in this sample may be carry-over from other donors' samples. CDR3s include the opening cysteine and the closing phenylalanine or tryptophan. Each record gives: J gene, V gene, D gene, clone size, CDR3 DNA, CDR3 protein. The D gene is left open where the match is weak. Size is omitted from some rows. Given values are once, few, many or a class for expanded clones.

J gene: TRBJ1-1
V gene: TRBV29-1
D gene: TRBD1
clone size: many
CDR3 DNA: TGCAGCGTTGAAGTCGGACAGGGGGCGAGGACTGAAGCTTTCTTT
CDR3 protein: CSVEVGQGARTEAFF

J gene: TRBJ2-5
V gene: TRBV7-9
D gene: TRBD2
clone size: few
CDR3 DNA: TGTGCCAGCAGCGCCCTAGCGGGGGCAGAGACCCAGTACTTC
CDR3 protein: CASSALAGAETQYF

J gene: TRBJ1-2
V gene: TRBV27
D gene: TRBD1
clone size: NA
CDR3 DNA: TGTGCCAGCAGTTTATCTGCCGCCGGACAGGGGGCGATTAACTATGGCTACACCTTC
CDR3 protein: CASSLSAAGQGAINYGYTF

J gene: TRBJ2-1
V gene: TRBV4-3
D gene: NA
clone size: NA
CDR3 DNA: TGCGCCAGCAGCCAAGATACCGGGGCTTACAATGAGCAGTTCTTC
CDR3 protein: CASSQDTGAYNEQFF

J gene: TRBJ2-1
V gene: TRBV12-3/TRBV12-4
D gene: TRBD2
clone size: NA
CDR3 DNA: TGTGCCAGCAGTCCCGGTGGACTAGCGGGGAACAATGAGCAGTTCTTC
CDR3 protein: CASSPGGLAGNNEQFF

J gene: TRBJ2-1
V gene: TRBV9
D gene: TRBD1
clone size: NA
CDR3 DNA: TGTGCCAGCAGCCACCCCGGGACAGGGGCCCACGTGGAGCAGTTCTTC
CDR3 protein: CASSHPGTGAHVEQFF

J gene: TRBJ2-6
V gene: TRBV9
D gene: NA
clone size: NA
CDR3 DNA: TGTGCCAGCAGCGGCCAGGCTCAAAGCTCTGGGGCCAACGTCCTGACTTTC
CDR3 protein: CASSGQAQSSGANVLTF

J gene: TRBJ2-1
V gene: TRBV10-3
D gene: TRBD1
clone size: NA
CDR3 DNA: TGTGCCATCAGTGAGTCGGCGGGACAGGGGTGGTTCTTC
CDR3 protein: CAISESAGQGWFF

J gene: TRBJ1-4
V gene: TRBV4-3
D gene: NA
clone size: NA
CDR3 DNA: TGCGCCAGCAGCCAAGATACGGTAGCCGGGGGCTATAATGAAAAACTGTTTTTT
CDR3 protein: CASSQDTVAGGYNEKLFF

J gene: TRBJ1-2
V gene: TRBV7-9
D gene: NA
clone size: few
CDR3 DNA: TGTGCCAGCAGCTTAGGGGCAGGGTATGATGGCTACACCTTC
CDR3 protein: CASSLGAGYDGYTF

J gene: TRBJ2-1
V gene: TRBV12-3/TRBV12-4
D gene: NA
clone size: NA
CDR3 DNA: TGTGCCAGCAGCCGAACCCATGAGCAGTTCTTC
CDR3 protein: CASSRTHEQFF

J gene: TRBJ1-5
V gene: TRBV6-6
D gene: NA
clone size: NA
CDR3 DNA: TGTGCCAGCAGTTACTCTGGACAGTATAGCAATCAGCCCCAGCATTTT
CDR3 protein: CASSYSGQYSNQPQHF

J gene: TRBJ2-1
V gene: TRBV27
D gene: TRBD2
clone size: NA
CDR3 DNA: TGTGCCAGCAGTTCGCTCGGGGCTAGCGGACCATACAATGAGCAGTTCTTC
CDR3 protein: CASSSLGASGPYNEQFF

J gene: TRBJ2-2
V gene: TRBV7-6
D gene: NA
clone size: few
CDR3 DNA: TGTGCCAGCAGGGCGGTATCCGGGGAGCTGTTTTTT
CDR3 protein: CASRAVSGELFF

J gene: TRBJ2-7
V gene: TRBV15
D gene: NA
clone size: few
CDR3 DNA: TGTGCCACCAGCAGACCCCAGGGTGTTTATCACGAGCAGTACTTC
CDR3 protein: CATSRPQGVYHEQYF

J gene: TRBJ2-1
V gene: TRBV6-1
D gene: NA
clone size: NA
CDR3 DNA: TGTGCCAGCAGTGAAGCGCGGGCAGGAGGGTACAATGAGCAGTTCTTC
CDR3 protein: CASSEARAGGYNEQFF

J gene: TRBJ2-1
V gene: TRBV15
D gene: NA
clone size: NA
CDR3 DNA: TGTGCCACCAGCAGTTGGCCTCAGGGAAGCTCCTACAATGAGCAGTTCTTC
CDR3 protein: CATSSWPQGSSYNEQFF

J gene: TRBJ2-5
V gene: TRBV7-2
D gene: NA
clone size: many
CDR3 DNA: TGTGCCAGCAGCGCCCCTGAGGTGGGAGAGACCCAGTACTTC
CDR3 protein: CASSAPEVGETQYF

J gene: TRBJ1-1
V gene: TRBV5-6
D gene: TRBD1
clone size: many
CDR3 DNA: TGTGCCAGCAGCTCGTGGACAGGGCCCCCTTTTATTGAAGCTTTCTTT
CDR3 protein: CASSSWTGPPFIEAFF

J gene: TRBJ1-4
V gene: TRBV7-6
D gene: TRBD1
clone size: few
CDR3 DNA: TGTGCCAGCAGCTTAAGGCAGGGGGCGAATGAAAAACTGTTTTTT
CDR3 protein: CASSLRQGANEKLFF

J gene: TRBJ1-5
V gene: TRBV27
D gene: NA
clone size: NA
CDR3 DNA: TGTGCCAGCAGTTTAGGACGCAGCAATCAGCCCCAGCATTTT
CDR3 protein: CASSLGRSNQPQHF

J gene: TRBJ1-5
V gene: TRBV4-3
D gene: NA
clone size: few
CDR3 DNA: TGCGCCAGCAGCCAAGGGGCCGAGTATAGCAATCAGCCCCAGCATTTT
CDR3 protein: CASSQGAEYSNQPQHF

J gene: TRBJ2-2
V gene: TRBV5-4
D gene: TRBD2
clone size: few
CDR3 DNA: TGTGCCAGCAGCTTGGAGGGGACTAGCATGGCCGGGGAGCTGTTTTTT
CDR3 protein: CASSLEGTSMAGELFF

J gene: TRBJ2-7
V gene: TRBV5-6
D gene: NA
clone size: NA
CDR3 DNA: TGTGCCAGCAGCTTGGAGCCCTACGAGCAGTACTTC
CDR3 protein: CASSLEPYEQYF

J gene: TRBJ1-1
V gene: TRBV5-5
D gene: TRBD1
clone size: NA
CDR3 DNA: TGTGCCAGCAGTCTCCGGAGACAGGGGGACACTGAAGCTTTCTTT
CDR3 protein: CASSLRRQGDTEAFF

J gene: TRBJ2-7
V gene: TRBV5-1
D gene: NA
clone size: NA
CDR3 DNA: TGCGCCAGCAGCCCGTGGTCGCCTAGACAGCCAGCTCCCTACGAGCAGTACTTC
CDR3 protein: CASSPWSPRQPAPYEQYF

J gene: TRBJ2-1
V gene: TRBV11-1
D gene: TRBD1
clone size: few
CDR3 DNA: TGTGCCAGCAGCTTTCAAACAGGGGCCGCTGAGCAGTTCTTC
CDR3 protein: CASSFQTGAAEQFF

J gene: TRBJ2-1
V gene: TRBV6-1
D gene: NA
clone size: few
CDR3 DNA: TGTGCCAGCAGTATCCAGGCAGGGGCCCCCTACAATGAGCAGTTCTTC
CDR3 protein: CASSIQAGAPYNEQFF

J gene: TRBJ2-3
V gene: TRBV7-6
D gene: NA
clone size: few
CDR3 DNA: TGTGCCAGCAGCCCCATCCTGGCCTCTAGCACAGATACGCAGTATTTT
CDR3 protein: CASSPILASSTDTQYF

J gene: TRBJ2-5
V gene: TRBV7-3
D gene: NA
clone size: once
CDR3 DNA: TGTGCCAGCAGCTTAGTCCCCGGGCAGGGGCAGAGGAGCGAAGAGACCCAGTACTTC
CDR3 protein: CASSLVPGQGQRSEETQYF

J gene: TRBJ2-3
V gene: TRBV7-9
D gene: NA
clone size: NA
CDR3 DNA: TGTGCCAGCAGCTGGGTGATGGATACGCAGTATTTT
CDR3 protein: CASSWVMDTQYF

J gene: TRBJ2-1
V gene: TRBV7-2
D gene: TRBD2
clone size: NA
CDR3 DNA: TGTGCCAGCAGCCTCCTTTGGACGGGACTAAAGCATGAGCAGTTCTTC
CDR3 protein: CASSLLWTGLKHEQFF

J gene: TRBJ2-7
V gene: TRBV6-9
D gene: NA
clone size: NA
CDR3 DNA: TGTGCCAGCAGTTATGCAAGGACCTACGAGCAGTACTTC
CDR3 protein: CASSYARTYEQYF

J gene: TRBJ1-2
V gene: TRBV2
D gene: NA
clone size: NA
CDR3 DNA: TGTGCCAGGCGGACAGCTTATGGCTACACCTTC
CDR3 protein: CARRTAYGYTF

J gene: TRBJ1-1
V gene: TRBV7-9
D gene: NA
clone size: NA
CDR3 DNA: TGTGCCAGCAGCCGGGTAGGGTTCGGTGAAGCTTTCTTT
CDR3 protein: CASSRVGFGEAFF

J gene: TRBJ2-2
V gene: TRBV24-1
D gene: TRBD2
clone size: NA
CDR3 DNA: TGTGCCACCAGTGACCACTTGGTTGGGCGGGGGGTTACCGGGGAGCTGTTTTTT
CDR3 protein: CATSDHLVGRGVTGELFF

J gene: TRBJ2-7
V gene: TRBV7-6
D gene: TRBD1
clone size: many
CDR3 DNA: TGTGCCAGCAGCTTAGGACAGGGTGTGGAGCAGTACTTC
CDR3 protein: CASSLGQGVEQYF

J gene: TRBJ2-1
V gene: TRBV6-1
D gene: TRBD1
clone size: few
CDR3 DNA: TGTGCCAGCAGTTCCCTTTCGACAGGGGACTACAATGAGCAGTTCTTC
CDR3 protein: CASSSLSTGDYNEQFF

J gene: TRBJ1-2
V gene: TRBV6-6
D gene: NA
clone size: NA
CDR3 DNA: TGTGCCAGTAGGCCAAGAGTTATTAACTATGGCTACACCTTC
CDR3 protein: CASRPRVINYGYTF

J gene: TRBJ2-1
V gene: TRBV29-1
D gene: TRBD1
clone size: NA
CDR3 DNA: TGCAGCGCCTTGACGGGGACAGGCTACAATGAGCAGTTCTTC
CDR3 protein: CSALTGTGYNEQFF

J gene: TRBJ2-1
V gene: TRBV20-1
D gene: NA
clone size: NA
CDR3 DNA: TGCAGTGCTAGAGTTGCGGGGGCCCCCCTCTTAGAGCAGTTCTTC
CDR3 protein: CSARVAGAPLLEQFF

J gene: TRBJ2-1
V gene: TRBV19
D gene: NA
clone size: NA
CDR3 DNA: TGTGCCAGTAGTTCCCTCAGGGGGGCCGGTTTCGAAGATGAGCAGTTCTTC
CDR3 protein: CASSSLRGAGFEDEQFF

J gene: TRBJ1-2
V gene: TRBV9
D gene: NA
clone size: NA
CDR3 DNA: TGTGCCAGCAGCGAGGGGGTCCCCGGCTATGGCTACACCTTC
CDR3 protein: CASSEGVPGYGYTF

J gene: TRBJ2-5
V gene: TRBV28
D gene: TRBD1
clone size: few
CDR3 DNA: TGTGCCAGCAGTTTATCCGAAGAGAACGGGACAGTAGCATCAGGCGAGACCCAGTACTTC
CDR3 protein: CASSLSEENGTVASGETQYF

J gene: TRBJ2-7
V gene: TRBV2
D gene: NA
clone size: NA
CDR3 DNA: TGTGCCAGCAGCCTAAAGGGGCCCTACGAGCAGTACTTC
CDR3 protein: CASSLKGPYEQYF

J gene: TRBJ2-4
V gene: TRBV29-1
D gene: TRBD1
clone size: once
CDR3 DNA: TGCAGCGTTGACAGGGGGCAAAACATTCAGTACTTC
CDR3 protein: CSVDRGQNIQYF

J gene: TRBJ2-7
V gene: TRBV7-3
D gene: TRBD2
clone size: few
CDR3 DNA: TGTGCCAGCAGCTTAAAAGGGGGACTAGCGGGGGGAAGCTCCTACGAGCAGTACTTC
CDR3 protein: CASSLKGGLAGGSSYEQYF

J gene: TRBJ1-5
V gene: TRBV12-3/TRBV12-4
D gene: NA
clone size: few
CDR3 DNA: TGTGCCAGCCGTTCTGCCGCCGAGCCCCAGCATTTT
CDR3 protein: CASRSAAEPQHF

J gene: TRBJ2-1
V gene: TRBV11-2
D gene: TRBD2
clone size: NA
CDR3 DNA: TGTGCCAGCAGCCTCACACCCGTAGCGGGGGACTACAATGAGCAGTTCTTC
CDR3 protein: CASSLTPVAGDYNEQFF

J gene: TRBJ1-1
V gene: TRBV4-3
D gene: NA
clone size: few
CDR3 DNA: TGCGCCAGCAGCCAAGACCAAATTTCCACTGAAGCTTTCTTT
CDR3 protein: CASSQDQISTEAFF

J gene: TRBJ1-2
V gene: TRBV7-2
D gene: NA
clone size: NA
CDR3 DNA: TGTGCCAGCAGTCCTGAGGGGGAACATGGCTACACCTTC
CDR3 protein: CASSPEGEHGYTF

J gene: TRBJ2-1
V gene: TRBV4-2
D gene: TRBD2
clone size: NA
CDR3 DNA: TGTGCCAGCAGCCCTCGCAGCGGGGGGGCGTACAATGAGCAGTTCTTC
CDR3 protein: CASSPRSGGAYNEQFF

J gene: TRBJ1-2
V gene: TRBV7-9
D gene: NA
clone size: NA
CDR3 DNA: TGTGCCAGCAGCCCGGGCGGATATGGCTACACCTTC
CDR3 protein: CASSPGGYGYTF